This T cell receptor (beta chain) was documented in a study of T cell responses to AZD1222 COVID-19 vaccine. Study findings and constraints: Reportedly, nearly half the spike-specific TCRs target unmutated variant regions. A rise in Spike-specific TCR breadth and depth followed two AZD1222 doses. Baseline testing showed seropositivity in only six AZD1222 recipients.

Sequenced by immunoSEQ multiplex PCR; TCRdb stores in-frame clones only, minus some. The table shows about 150,000 clones, with around 90% occurring only once. This clone was seen a few times. Its antigen is unknown. Here the sequenced sample was peripheral blood, taken on day 0 of AZD1222 vaccination. The receptor was derived from an adult in good health.

The CDR3 DNA follows: TGTGCCAGCAGTTACCCGGGAGGTGGGTCCTACGAGCAGTACTTC. Amino acids: CASSYPGGGSYEQYF. This chain links TRBV6-2 or TRBV6-3 with TRBJ2-7; 7 bases map to TRBD2. The V segment lost 2 bases and the J segment 1 base; nucleotides outside the gene matches: 5. Germline V CDR1 and CDR2: MNHEY, SVGEGT. The CDR3 covers 15 residues.